These 21 T cell receptor beta chains came from one sample sequenced in a study of T-cell reconstitution after alpha-beta-depleted transplantation in children. Unique molecular identifiers tagged the TCRbeta library. MiXCR, applied by TCRdb to the PCR reads, yields one record per CDR3 protein. The sample includes about 300,000 distinct CDR3 sequences, over 9.5% of them seen just once. The sample consisted of PBMCs, taken before TCRalphabeta/CD19-depleted stem cell transplant. The receptors stem from a boy younger than two with acute myeloid leukemia, due to receive a stem cell transplant.

This clonotype was detected many times. The V call is TRBV28, the J call TRBJ1-5, with 7 bases lining up with TRBD1. Germline V gene sequence: CDR1 MDHEN, CDR2 SYDVKM. The CDR3 extends over 18 amino acids. V gave up 3 bases and J gave up 4 bases; unmatched junction bases: 15. The CDR3 loop is CASSFFKGRQGGNQPQHF. The CDR3 DNA is TGTGCCAGCAGTTTTTTTAAGGGGCGACAGGGCGGTAATCAGCCCCAGCATTTT.

The sample holds many counts of this clonotype. This rearrangement joins TRBV20-1 to TRBJ2-2; 9 bases align to TRBD2. CDR3 length: 16 residues. Germline CDR1 DFQATT, CDR2 SNEGSKA (reference sequence). The ends lost 6 bases at V and 0 bases at J; junction bases unmatched: 8. DNA of the CDR3: TGCAGTGCCCTTAGCGGGGGCGGACCGAACACCGGGGAGCTGTTTTTT. This gives the protein CSALSGGGPNTGELFF.

This clonotype was recorded many times. The gene calls are TRBV5-1 and TRBJ2-5; 7 bases are shared with TRBD1. With V trimmed by 2 bases and J by 4 bases, 8 bases remained unmatched. Germline CDR1 SGHRS, CDR2 YFSETQ. The CDR3 consists of 15 residues. In DNA form, the CDR3 reads TGCGCCAGCAGCTTACTACAGGGGCCGGGAGAGACCCAGTACTTC. Its translation is CASSLLQGPGETQYF.

This clonotype showed up many times. The chain combines TRBV4-2 with TRBJ1-2; no clear D gene. CDR3 length: 14 residues. The germline V gene encodes CDR1 LGHNA and CDR2 YNFKEQ. Trimming cost V 0 bases and J 3 bases, with 8 bases left between them. CDR3 in amino acids: CASSQDRQDYGYTF. As DNA, the CDR3 is TGTGCCAGCAGCCAAGACAGGCAGGACTATGGCTACACCTTC.

This clonotype has just a few counts. This chain connects TRBV19 to TRBJ1-2, with D perhaps matching TRBD1 (6 bases). With 4 bases removed from V and 2 bases from J, the gap between germline ends came to 14 bases. The CDR3 consists of 15 residues. The germline CDR1 and CDR2 sequences are LNHDA and SQIVND (reference sequence). DNA for the CDR3: TGTGCCAGTAGTAATCCTCGGGGGCGGAACTATGGCTACACCTTC. Residues: CASSNPRGRNYGYTF.

This clonotype was counted ten times or more. J is TRBJ1-6 and V is TRBV7-6, with D tentatively TRBD1 (5 bases). V lost 1 base and J 7 bases, leaving 11 bases between the germline ends. The CDR3 runs to 15 residues. Per germline, CDR1 SGHVS and CDR2 FNYEAQ. The CDR3 here is CASSLEAGNNSPLHF. CDR3 coding DNA: TGTGCCAGCAGCTTAGAGGCAGGGAACAATTCACCCCTCCACTTT.

This clonotype appeared many times. This chain uses TRBV5-1 with TRBJ2-7, with 9 bases that match TRBD1. This CDR3 comprises 14 residues. V dropped 3 bases and J dropped 5; count of bases not matched to a gene: 6. Germline V gives CDR1 SGHRS, CDR2 YFSETQ. The CDR3 sequence is CASSWTGQGNEQYF. The CDR3 bases are TGCGCCAGCAGCTGGACGGGACAGGGCAACGAGCAGTACTTC.

This clonotype was seen ten or more times. This chain joins TRBV11-2 and TRBJ2-7, with D possibly matching TRBD1 (5 bases). CDR1 SGHAT and CDR2 FQNNGV come from the germline V gene. This CDR3 has 17 residues. Trimming removed 1 base at V and 0 bases at J, with 16 bases between. CDR3 nucleotides: TGTGCCAGCAGCTTAGGCGGACGGACAAGGCCCTCCTACGAGCAGTACTTC. Encoded protein: CASSLGGRTRPSYEQYF.

V usage is TRBV7-9 and J usage is TRBJ1-2; no reliable D call. From germline, CDR1 is SEHNR and CDR2 FQNEAQ (reference sequence). The CDR3 covers 13 residues. The V end was cut by 5 bases, the J end by 1 base, with 8 bases between. CDR3 sequence: CASSLDVNYGYTF. CDR3 in DNA: TGTGCCAGCAGCCTGGACGTTAACTATGGCTACACCTTC.

This clonotype was counted at least ten times. The chain employs TRBV5-1 and TRBJ1-3; tentative D call: TRBD1 (6 bases). CDR3 size: 14 residues. V was cut by 1 base and J by 4 bases, with 9 bases left in between. Germline lookup yields CDR1 SGHRS and CDR2 YFSETQ. For the CDR3, the DNA is TGCGCCAGCAGCTTGACAGGGCACGGAAACACCATATATTTT. Translation: CASSLTGHGNTIYF.

This clonotype was seen a handful of times. The V and J genes are TRBV7-3 and TRBJ2-2; maybe TRBD2 (6 bases). The germline CDR1 and CDR2 sequences are SGHTA and FQGTGA. V lost 5 bases, J lost 7 bases, and 14 bases lay in between. The CDR3 sequence is 14 residues long. DNA of the CDR3: TGTGCCAGCAGCGCGGGACTGCAAAACGGGGAGCTGTTTTTT. This sequence encodes CASSAGLQNGELFF.

This clonotype was counted many times. This rearrangement joins TRBV2 to TRBJ1-1; D possibly corresponds to TRBD1 (5 bases). Germline-derived CDR1 and CDR2 are SNHLY and FYNNEI. This CDR3 comprises 14 residues. V lost 6 bases and J 1 base, leaving 12 bases between the germline ends. CDR3 sequence: CASRGGGRNTEAFF. Here the CDR3 DNA reads TGTGCCAGCAGGGGCGGGGGACGGAACACTGAAGCTTTCTTT.

The V call is TRBV20-1, the J call TRBJ2-1, with 7 bases identical to TRBD1. The junction had 8 bases not matched to a gene; V was cut back by 6 bases and J by 0 bases. This CDR3 contains 15 residues. CDR1 DFQATT and CDR2 SNEGSKA come from the germline V gene (reference sequence). In nucleotides, the CDR3 is TGCAGTGCCTGGGGACAGTTATACTCCTACAATGAGCAGTTCTTC. Residues: CSAWGQLYSYNEQFF.

The chain combines TRBV12-3 or TRBV12-4 with TRBJ2-7; D unclear. The CDR3 loop spans 14 amino acids. Deletions cut 4 bases from V and 2 bases from J, with 12 bases between. DNA of the CDR3: TGTGCCAGCAGTTCTTATAACGCAGCCTACGAGCAGTACTTC. It codes for CASSSYNAAYEQYF.

This clonotype appeared many times. The chain combines TRBV27 with TRBJ1-6; 7 bases match TRBD1. Germline CDR1 reads MNHEY; CDR2 reads SMNVEV (reference sequence). This CDR3 contains 16 residues. V shed 5 bases and J 0 bases; nucleotides not matched to a gene: 4. The CDR3 coding sequence is TGTGCCAGCAGTCTACAGGGGAGCTCCTATAATTCACCCCTCCACTTT. Translated: CASSLQGSSYNSPLHF.

In its sample, this clonotype was seen many times. The V and J genes are TRBV9 and TRBJ1-5; D uncertain. The CDR3 covers 13 residues. The V and J ends lost 0 bases and 6 bases respectively, with 7 bases between them. Per germline, CDR1 SGDLS and CDR2 YYNGEE. The CDR3 is CASSVEAGQPQHF. The CDR3 DNA sequence: TGTGCCAGCAGCGTAGAAGCGGGTCAGCCCCAGCATTTT.

The rearrangement joins TRBV7-3 to TRBJ2-1; 11 nucleotides align to TRBD2. CDR3 length: 18 residues. In germline, CDR1 is SGHTA, CDR2 FQGTGA. J was trimmed by 4 bases and V by 5 bases; bases with no gene match: 13. Here the CDR3 reads CASSPTAFPSGRYNEQFF. CDR3 DNA sequence: TGTGCCAGCAGCCCAACAGCTTTCCCTAGCGGGAGGTACAATGAGCAGTTCTTC.

At least ten counts were recorded for this clonotype. The chain employs TRBV6-5 and TRBJ2-7; TRBD1 is a possible D gene (8 bases). CDR3 length: 14 amino acids. Looked up from germline, CDR1 is MNHEY and CDR2 is SVGAGI. Trimming removed 4 bases at V and 4 bases at J, with 14 bases between. CDR3 loop: CASSLNRGGYEQYF. The CDR3 region has the DNA TGTGCCAGCAGTTTGAACAGGGGGGGGTACGAGCAGTACTTC.

The J gene is TRBJ2-5, the V gene TRBV6-6; 8 nucleotides agree with TRBD2. The CDR3 sequence is 13 residues long. Trimming took 8 bases from V and 5 from J; bases not matched to a gene: 7. Germline loops: CDR1 MNHNY, CDR2 SVGAGI (reference sequence). CDR3 protein: CASERGFRETQYF. The CDR3 nucleotides read TGTGCCAGCGAGCGGGGGTTTAGGGAGACCCAGTACTTC.

The chain employs TRBV7-8 and TRBJ1-6; a weak D match, TRBD1 (5 bases). Germline V CDR1 and CDR2: SGHVS, FQNEAQ. This CDR3 has 16 amino acids. The V end lost 3 bases, the J end lost 9 bases, and 18 bases lay between the germline ends. As DNA, the CDR3 is TGTGCCAGCAGCTTCCAGGGCCTGGGGGATTTTTCACCCCTCCACTTT. It encodes CASSFQGLGDFSPLHF.

This clonotype occurred many times. V is TRBV7-2 and J is TRBJ2-5; TRBD1 is a possible D gene (6 bases). There are 14 residues in the CDR3. CDR1 SGHTA and CDR2 FQGNSA come from the germline V gene. V lost 5 bases, J lost 4 bases, and 14 bases lay in between. Written as DNA, the CDR3 is TGTGCCAGCAGCAGAGGGGGTAGGCCAGAGACCCAGTACTTC. Translating gives CASSRGGRPETQYF. The variable domain in full, completed from reference TRBV7-2 and TRBJ2-5, reads GAGVSQSPSNKVTEKGKDVELRCDPISGHTALYWYRQSLGQGLEFLIYFQGNSAPDKSGLPSDRFSAERTGGSVSTLTIQRTQQEDSAVYLCASSRGGRPETQYFGPGTRLLVL.